The clone carrying this T cell receptor (beta chain) was seen just once. In the original workflow: Reference gene primer amplification gave nucleated cell count estimates. Some clones are missing from TCRdb's copy, which holds only in-frame ones; the method was immunoSEQ multiplex PCR. The DNA was the basis for D and trimming; V, J and clone size are from that table. Of 85,000 to 100,000 clones in the sample, over 70% were seen once. The sample belongs to a study of blood T cell repertoires in COVID-19. Study-wide context: The United States, Italy and Spain provided the acute and convalescent COVID-19 samples.

The CDR3 totals 14 residues. Trimming removed 5 bases from V and 5 bases from J; junction bases left unmatched: 5. Germline V CDR1 and CDR2: SGHTA, FQGNSA. Material: peripheral blood. The receptor's source is a man over 45 who had recovered from COVID-19. The rearrangement uses TRBV7-2 and TRBJ2-5, with 10 bases fitting TRBD2. DNA for the CDR3: TGTGCCAGCAGCCTATTTAGCGGGAGGGAGACCCAGTACTTC. Translating gives CASSLFSGRETQYF.